Listed here is a single TCR beta chain. As yet, its antigen is unknown. The data derive from a study of vaccination and CD4 T cells after COVID-19. On the study more broadly: Six males and four females constituted the convalescent cohort, two of whom were Hispanic. Median time from second vaccine dose to sampling was approximately 69 days (14 to 241).

Sample treatment: roughly 10-day PBMC culture with coronavirus spike peptide pools or control peptides (ViraFEST assay). In the ViraFEST assay, peptide-pool expansion preceded TCR sequencing of expanded clonotypes. Positive PCR dates spanned March to December 2020, predating US Alpha, Beta and Delta variants. The germline V gene encodes CDR1 LNHDA and CDR2 SQIVND (reference sequence). Between the trimmed V and J ends, which lost 7 bases and 0 bases, there was a span of 13 bases. The CDR3 covers 16 residues. CD4+ T cells that had been cultured provided DNA sequenced with the Oncomine TCR Beta short-read assay. Each CDR3 protein is one row after TCRdb ran MiXCR on the PCR reads. The sample consists of around 20,000 distinct CDR3 sequences, around 50% of them appearing once.

The receptor comes from a human donor with COVID-19. The sequenced material came from cultured CD4+ T cells from blood. V and J are TRBV19 and TRBJ1-6, with D tentatively TRBD1 (6 bases). The CDR3 nucleotides read TGTGCCAGTACCCAACAGGGAAACTCCTATAATTCACCCCTCCACTTT. Residues: CASTQQGNSYNSPLHF.